This entry is about one T cell receptor (beta chain). The data stem from a study of blood T cell repertoires in COVID-19. Study as a whole: COVID-19 samples from acute and convalescent phases originated in the United States, Italy and Spain. PBMCs, B-cell-depleted T cells, or T cells were the source of the cDNA or gDNA that made up the material.

Germline CDR1 SEHNR, CDR2 FQNEAQ (reference sequence). The CDR3 is 16 residues long. Losses at the gene ends were 1 base for V and 5 bases for J; bases not matched to a gene: 7. In the study's own analysis: Counts of nucleated cells, estimated from reference gene primer amplification, were obtained. Only in-frame clones appear in the TCRdb table, and some are missing; sequencing was by immunoSEQ multiplex PCR. V and J calls and clone size are those listed in that table; D and trimming were worked out from the DNA. This table holds over 40,000 clones, more than 80% found once. The sequence came from a man aged 70-80 years with active COVID-19. This chain joins TRBV7-9 and TRBJ1-2; 10 nucleotides agree with TRBD1. Sequenced: peripheral blood. The CDR3 DNA sequence: TGTGCCAGCAGCTTAGACGGCGGGACAGGGGTTTATGGCTACACCTTC. Its translation: CASSLDGGTGVYGYTF.